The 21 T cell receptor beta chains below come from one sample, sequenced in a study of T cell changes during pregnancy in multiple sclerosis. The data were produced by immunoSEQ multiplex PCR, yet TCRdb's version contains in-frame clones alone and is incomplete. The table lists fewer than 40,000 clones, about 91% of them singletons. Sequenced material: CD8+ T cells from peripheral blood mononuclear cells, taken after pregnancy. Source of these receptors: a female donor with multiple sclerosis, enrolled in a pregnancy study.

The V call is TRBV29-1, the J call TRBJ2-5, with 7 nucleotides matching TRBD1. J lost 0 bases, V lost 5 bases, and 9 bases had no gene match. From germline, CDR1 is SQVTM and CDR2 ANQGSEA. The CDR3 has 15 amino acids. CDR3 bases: TGCAGCGTTCAACCGGGACAGCGGTACCAAGAGACCCAGTACTTC. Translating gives CSVQPGQRYQETQYF.

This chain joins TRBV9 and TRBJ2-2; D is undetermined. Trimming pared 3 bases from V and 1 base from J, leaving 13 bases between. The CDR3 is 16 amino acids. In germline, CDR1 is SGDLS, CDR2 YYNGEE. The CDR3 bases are TGTGCCAGCAGCGCCCTAGGCCACCTGAACACCGGGGAGCTGTTTTTT. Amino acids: CASSALGHLNTGELFF.

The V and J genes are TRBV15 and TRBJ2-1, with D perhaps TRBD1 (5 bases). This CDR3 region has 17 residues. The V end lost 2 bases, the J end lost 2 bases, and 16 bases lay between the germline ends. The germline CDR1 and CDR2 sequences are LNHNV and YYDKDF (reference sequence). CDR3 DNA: TGTGCCACCAGCAGATCTCGGACGGACACGGCCTACAATGAGCAGTTCTTC. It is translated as CATSRSRTDTAYNEQFF.

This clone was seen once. The CDR3 bases are TGTGCCAGCAGTTACCTACTTACAGGGGACTATGGCTACACCTTC. It yields the protein CASSYLLTGDYGYTF. J is TRBJ1-2 and V is TRBV6-6; TRBD1 aligns across 7 bases. V was pared by 2 bases and J by 3 bases, with 6 bases of the junction left unmatched. Germline V gene data show CDR1 as MNHNY and CDR2 as SVGAGI (reference sequence). This CDR3 is 15 amino acids long.

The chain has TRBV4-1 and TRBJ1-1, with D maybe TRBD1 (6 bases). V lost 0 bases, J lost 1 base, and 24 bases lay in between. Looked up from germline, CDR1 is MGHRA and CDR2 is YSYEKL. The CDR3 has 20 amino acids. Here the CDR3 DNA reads TGCGCCAGCAGCCAAGATCTTACCGGGTTCGGAACAGGGCCGAACACTGAAGCTTTCTTT. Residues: CASSQDLTGFGTGPNTEAFF.

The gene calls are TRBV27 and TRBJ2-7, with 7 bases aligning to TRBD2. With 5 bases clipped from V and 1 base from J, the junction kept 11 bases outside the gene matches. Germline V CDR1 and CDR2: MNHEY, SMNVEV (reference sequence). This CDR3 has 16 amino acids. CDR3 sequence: CASSRRSGTDSYEQYF. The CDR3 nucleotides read TGTGCCAGCAGTCGTCGAAGCGGGACCGATTCCTACGAGCAGTACTTC.

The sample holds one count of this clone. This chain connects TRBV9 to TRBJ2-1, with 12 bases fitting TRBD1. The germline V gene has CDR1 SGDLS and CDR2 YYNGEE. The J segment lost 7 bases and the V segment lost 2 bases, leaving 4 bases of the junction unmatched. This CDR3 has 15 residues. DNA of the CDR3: TGTGCCAGCAGCGTCGGGACAGGGGGCAGGAATGAGCAGTTCTTC. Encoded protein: CASSVGTGGRNEQFF.

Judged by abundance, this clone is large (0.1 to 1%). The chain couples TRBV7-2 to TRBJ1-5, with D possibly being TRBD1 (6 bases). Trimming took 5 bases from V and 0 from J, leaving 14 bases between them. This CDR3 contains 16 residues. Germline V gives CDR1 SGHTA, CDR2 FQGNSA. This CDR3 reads CASSRGGSYSNQPQHF. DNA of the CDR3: TGTGCCAGCAGCCGCGGGGGCTCGTATAGCAATCAGCCCCAGCATTTT.

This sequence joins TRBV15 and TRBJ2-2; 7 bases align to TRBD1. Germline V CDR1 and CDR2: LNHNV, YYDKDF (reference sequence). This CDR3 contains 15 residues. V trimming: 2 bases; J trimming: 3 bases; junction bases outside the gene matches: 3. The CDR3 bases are TGTGCCACCAGCAGAAAAACAGGGGACACCGGGGAGCTGTTTTTT. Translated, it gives CATSRKTGDTGELFF.

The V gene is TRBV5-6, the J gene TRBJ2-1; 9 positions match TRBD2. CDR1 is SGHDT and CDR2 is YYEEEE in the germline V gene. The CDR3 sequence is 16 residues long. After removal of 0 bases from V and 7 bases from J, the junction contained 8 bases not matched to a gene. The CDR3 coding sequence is TGTGCCAGCAGCTTGGTCCCAGCGGGGGGCTGGAATGAGCAGTTCTTC. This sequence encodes CASSLVPAGGWNEQFF.

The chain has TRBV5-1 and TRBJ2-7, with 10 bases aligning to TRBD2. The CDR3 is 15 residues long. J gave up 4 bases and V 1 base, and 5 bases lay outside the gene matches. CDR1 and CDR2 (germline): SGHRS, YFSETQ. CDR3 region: CASSLTSSGSYEQYF. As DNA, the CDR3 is TGCGCCAGCAGCTTGACCTCTAGCGGGAGTTACGAGCAGTACTTC.

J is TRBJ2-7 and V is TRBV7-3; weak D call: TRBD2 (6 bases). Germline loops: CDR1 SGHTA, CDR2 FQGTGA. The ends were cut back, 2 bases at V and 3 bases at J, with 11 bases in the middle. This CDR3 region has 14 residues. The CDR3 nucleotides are TGTGCCAGCAGCTTAGGAGGGTTCGACTACGAGCAGTACTTC. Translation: CASSLGGFDYEQYF.

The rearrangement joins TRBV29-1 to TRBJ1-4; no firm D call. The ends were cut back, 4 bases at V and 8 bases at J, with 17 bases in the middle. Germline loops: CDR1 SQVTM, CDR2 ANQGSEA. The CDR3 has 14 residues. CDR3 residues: CSVVAVGRGEKLFF. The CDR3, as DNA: TGCAGCGTTGTTGCGGTCGGACGGGGAGAAAAACTGTTTTTT.

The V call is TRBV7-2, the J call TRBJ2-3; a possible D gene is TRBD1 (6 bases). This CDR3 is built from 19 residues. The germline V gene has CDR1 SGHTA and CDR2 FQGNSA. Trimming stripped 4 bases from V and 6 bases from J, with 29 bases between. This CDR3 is CASSSSWSQGPHEFDTQYF. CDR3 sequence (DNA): TGTGCCAGCAGCTCAAGCTGGTCCCAGGGGCCTCACGAGTTTGATACGCAGTATTTT.

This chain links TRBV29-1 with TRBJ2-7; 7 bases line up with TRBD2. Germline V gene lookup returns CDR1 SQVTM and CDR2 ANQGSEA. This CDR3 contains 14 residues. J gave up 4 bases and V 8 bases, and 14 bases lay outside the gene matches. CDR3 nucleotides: TGCAGCACCTGGAGCGGGACGGGGGGATACGAGCAGTACTTC. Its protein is CSTWSGTGGYEQYF.

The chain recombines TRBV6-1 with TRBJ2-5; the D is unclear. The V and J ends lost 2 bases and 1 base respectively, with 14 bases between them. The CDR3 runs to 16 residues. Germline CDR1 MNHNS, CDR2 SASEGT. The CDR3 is CASSEISSVFQETQYF. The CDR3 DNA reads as TGTGCCAGCAGTGAAATCTCTTCGGTGTTCCAAGAGACCCAGTACTTC.

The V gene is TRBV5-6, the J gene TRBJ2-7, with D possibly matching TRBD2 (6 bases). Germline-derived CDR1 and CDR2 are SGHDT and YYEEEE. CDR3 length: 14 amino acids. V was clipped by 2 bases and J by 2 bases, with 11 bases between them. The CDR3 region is CASSFIRRAYEQYF. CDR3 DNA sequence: TGTGCCAGCAGCTTTATCCGGAGGGCCTACGAGCAGTACTTC. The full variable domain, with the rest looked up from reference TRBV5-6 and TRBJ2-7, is DAGVTQSPTHLIKTRGQQVTLRCSPKSGHDTVSWYQQALGQGPQFIFQYYEEEERQRGNFPDRFSGHQFPNYSSELNVNALLLGDSALYLCASSFIRRAYEQYFGPGTRLTVT.

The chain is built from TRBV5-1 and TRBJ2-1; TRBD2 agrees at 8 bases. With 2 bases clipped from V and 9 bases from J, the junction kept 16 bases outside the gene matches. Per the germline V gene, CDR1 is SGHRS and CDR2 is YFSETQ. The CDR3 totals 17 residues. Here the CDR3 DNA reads TGCGCCAGCAGCTTCTTTGCCGCGGGAGGAATTACGGGTGAGCAGTTCTTC. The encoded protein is CASSFFAAGGITGEQFF.

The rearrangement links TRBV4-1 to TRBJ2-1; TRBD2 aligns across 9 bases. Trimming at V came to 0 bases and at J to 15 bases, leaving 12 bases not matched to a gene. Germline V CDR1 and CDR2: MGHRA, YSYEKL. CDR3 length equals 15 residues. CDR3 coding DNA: TGCGCCAGCAGCCAAGAGCGGCTAGCGGGGCCCCTGTGGTTCTTC. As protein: CASSQERLAGPLWFF.

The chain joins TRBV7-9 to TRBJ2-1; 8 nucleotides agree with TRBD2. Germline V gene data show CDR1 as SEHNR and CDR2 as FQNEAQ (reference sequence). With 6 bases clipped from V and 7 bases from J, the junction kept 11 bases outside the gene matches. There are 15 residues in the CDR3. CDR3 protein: CASSSIAGSINEQFF. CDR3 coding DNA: TGTGCCAGCAGTTCTATAGCGGGGAGTATAAATGAGCAGTTCTTC. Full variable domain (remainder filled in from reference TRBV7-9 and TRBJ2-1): DTGVSQNPRHKITKRGQNVTFRCDPISEHNRLYWYRQTLGQGPEFLTYFQNEAQLEKSRLLSDRFSAERPKGSFSTLEIQRTEQGDSAMYLCASSSIAGSINEQFFGPGTRLTVL.

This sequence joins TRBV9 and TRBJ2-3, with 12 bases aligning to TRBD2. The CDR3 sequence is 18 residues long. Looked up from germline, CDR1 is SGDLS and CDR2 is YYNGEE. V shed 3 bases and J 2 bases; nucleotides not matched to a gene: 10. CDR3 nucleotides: TGTGCCAGCAGCGCCCCCTTAACTAGCGGGGGGATCACAGATACGCAGTATTTT. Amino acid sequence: CASSAPLTSGGITDTQYF.